One sample yielded the 29 T cell receptor beta chains listed below, sequenced in a study of low-dose radiotherapy and immunotherapy resistance in tumors. Described time point: after trial treatment. Treatment reported: LDRT plus nivolumab, ipilimumab, low-dose cyclophosphamide and aspirin (RACIN trial). TRAV and TRBV primers primed cDNA for both TCRalpha and TCRbeta. Over about 18 PCR cycles, TCRs were amplified from a constant-region primer and V-primer adapter. One entry per CDR3 protein, called by TCRdb with MiXCR from the reads. The repertoire holds about 60,000 distinct CDR3 sequences, with 23% as singletons. Sequences were derived from PBMCs, sampled after low-dose radiotherapy plus immunotherapy. The receptors come from a male donor with prostate cancer.

The chain recombines TRBV5-1 with TRBJ1-1; D unclear. V dropped 3 bases and J dropped 0 bases, with 15 bases sitting between them. The CDR3 length is 16 residues. The germline gives CDR1 SGHRS, CDR2 YFSETQ. CDR3 loop: CASSSAGQSMNTEAFF. In DNA form, the CDR3 reads TGCGCCAGCAGCTCGGCCGGGCAGAGCATGAACACTGAAGCTTTCTTT.

This clonotype was seen at least ten times. The DNA for the CDR3 is TGTGCCAGCAGTTTAAACTCTGACACTGAAGCTTTCTTT. Translating it yields CASSLNSDTEAFF. The chain couples TRBV28 to TRBJ1-1; the D is unclear. Germline CDR1 reads MDHEN; CDR2 reads SYDVKM. The CDR3 length is 13 residues. Between the trimmed V and J ends, which lost 2 bases and 3 bases, there was a span of 7 bases.

This clonotype was recorded at least ten times. V and J are TRBV19 and TRBJ2-5; 7 nucleotides line up with TRBD2. The CDR3 is 15 residues long. The V and J ends lost 1 base and 2 bases, in that order; junction bases with no gene match: 4. Per the germline V gene, CDR1 is LNHDA and CDR2 is SQIVND (reference sequence). CDR3 protein: CASSIASGTQETQYF. The CDR3 DNA reads TGTGCCAGTAGTATAGCTAGCGGCACACAAGAGACCCAGTACTTC.

V and J are TRBV12-3 or TRBV12-4 and TRBJ1-5; 10 positions match TRBD1. V lost 7 bases, J lost 5 bases, and 2 bases stayed unmatched. This CDR3 comprises 13 residues. The DNA of the CDR3 is TGTGCCAGCACCGGGACAGGGGATCAGCCCCAGCATTTT. This codes for CASTGTGDQPQHF.

The chain recombines TRBV5-4 with TRBJ2-6; TRBD2 agrees at 11 bases. CDR1 and CDR2 (germline): SGHNT, YYREEE (reference sequence). The J segment lost 3 bases and the V segment lost 1 base, leaving 0 bases of the junction unmatched. The CDR3 runs 16 residues. The CDR3 protein is CASSLLAGGGANVLTF. Written as DNA, the CDR3 is TGTGCCAGCAGCTTGCTAGCGGGAGGTGGGGCCAACGTCCTGACTTTC.

This clonotype was counted ten times or more. This CDR3 is CASSYRDEQYF. CDR3 sequence (DNA): TGTGCCAGCAGTTACAGGGACGAGCAGTACTTC. The chain combines TRBV6-6 with TRBJ2-7; D gene uncertain. Germline V gene sequence: CDR1 MNHNY, CDR2 SVGAGI (reference sequence). This CDR3 spans 11 amino acids. The germline V and J ends were trimmed by 2 bases and 5 bases, with 4 bases remaining between them.

Many counts were recorded for this clonotype. DNA for the CDR3: TGCGCCAGCAGCCAGGACAGGGGGGGGACCCAGTACTTC. Translated: CASSQDRGGTQYF. V usage is TRBV4-1 and J usage is TRBJ2-5, with 10 bases aligning to TRBD1. Germline CDR1 is MGHRA and CDR2 is YSYEKL. The CDR3 extends over 13 amino acids. V shed 3 bases, J shed 7 bases, and the junction held 2 bases outside the gene matches.

This clonotype has a count of ten or more. J is TRBJ2-1 and V is TRBV24-1; a weak D match, TRBD1 (6 bases). Germline values: CDR1 KGHDR, CDR2 SFDVKD. The CDR3 runs 16 residues. V was trimmed by 0 bases and J by 5 bases, leaving 13 bases between them. CDR3 sequence (DNA): TGTGCCACCAGTGATTTGAACAGGGCGCCTGACAATGAGCAGTTCTTC. This translates into CATSDLNRAPDNEQFF.

In regard to this clonotype: A read error is likely here: a far larger clone is one base away. The rearrangement links TRBV14 to TRBJ2-1; perhaps TRBD2 as D (5 bases). V was clipped by 1 base and J by 13 bases, with 11 bases between them. The CDR3 contains 12 residues. CDR1 SGHDN and CDR2 FVKESK come from the germline V gene. The CDR3 sequence: CASSQVWETQFF. The DNA for the CDR3 is TGTGCCAGCAGCCAAGTATGGGAGACCCAGTTCTTC. The full variable domain, completed using reference TRBV14 and TRBJ2-1, is EAGVTQFPSHSVIEKGQTVTLRCDPISGHDNLYWYRRVMGKEIKFLLHFVKESKQDESGMPNNRFLAERTGGTYSTLKVQPAELEDSGVYFCASSQVWETQFFGPGTRLTVL.

By sample fraction, this clonotype is medium-sized. The chain has TRBV10-3 and TRBJ2-1; D ambiguous. CDR1 is ENHRY, CDR2 SYGVKD, per germline. Trimming shortened V by 0 bases and J by 9 bases, and 6 bases separated the two germline ends. This CDR3 contains 12 residues. CDR3 residues: CAISESESEQFF. CDR3 DNA: TGTGCCATCAGTGAGTCGGAGAGTGAGCAGTTCTTC.

The rearrangement uses TRBV5-1 and TRBJ2-1; D may be TRBD2 (6 bases). The CDR3 is 15 residues long. Per germline, CDR1 SGHRS and CDR2 YFSETQ. V gave up 2 bases and J gave up 0 bases, with 9 bases separating them. Here the CDR3 DNA reads TGCGCCAGCAGCTTTAACGGGGGCTCCTACAATGAGCAGTTCTTC. Encoded protein: CASSFNGGSYNEQFF.

Ten or more counts support this clonotype. V and J are TRBV24-1 and TRBJ2-5; the D gene is possibly TRBD1 (5 bases). The CDR3 consists of 14 residues. CDR1 and CDR2 (germline): KGHDR, SFDVKD. Trimming shortened V by 3 bases and J by 0 bases, and 7 bases separated the two germline ends. The CDR3 nucleotides are TGTGCCACCAGTGATCCAGGGAACCAAGAGACCCAGTACTTC. Translating it yields CATSDPGNQETQYF.

At least ten counts were recorded for this clonotype. DNA for the CDR3: TGTGCCAGCAGTTCCGGACAGGGGTTCGGGGCCAACGTCCTGACTTTC. Translated, it gives CASSSGQGFGANVLTF. The chain links TRBV6-6 to TRBJ2-6; 9 bases match TRBD1. Trimming at V came to 4 bases and at J to 4 bases, leaving 5 bases not matched to a gene. The germline V gene has CDR1 MNHNY and CDR2 SVGAGI (reference sequence). CDR3 length: 16 residues.

This clonotype was observed at least ten times. The V gene is TRBV20-1, the J gene TRBJ2-1; 16 nucleotides agree with TRBD2. The CDR3 loop spans 16 amino acids. Germline trimming cut 5 bases from V and 7 bases from J; bases unmatched to any gene: 8. Germline CDR1 and CDR2: DFQATT and SNEGSKA (reference sequence). The CDR3 DNA reads as TGCAGTGCTCAGATCAGGGGACTAGCGGGGGGGAATGAGCAGTTCTTC. It encodes CSAQIRGLAGGNEQFF.

The chain uses TRBV11-2 and TRBJ1-1; 7 positions agree with TRBD1. Germline CDR1 is SGHAT and CDR2 is FQNNGV. This CDR3 is 14 amino acids long. The V segment lost 7 bases and the J segment 0 bases; nucleotides outside the gene matches: 5. CDR3 nucleotides: TGTGCCAGCACCAGCGACAGGGTGAACACTGAAGCTTTCTTT. Amino acids: CASTSDRVNTEAFF. Full variable domain (rest looked up from reference TRBV11-2 and TRBJ1-1): EAGVAQSPRYKIIEKRQSVAFWCNPISGHATLYWYQQILGQGPKLLIQFQNNGVVDDSQLPKDRFSAERLKGVDSTLKIQPAKLEDSAVYLCASTSDRVNTEAFFGQGTRLTVV.

This clonotype has at least ten counts. The gene calls are TRBV28 and TRBJ2-3; no definite D call. The CDR3 contains 15 residues. Trimming cost V 5 bases and J 0 bases, with 12 bases left between them. The germline V gene has CDR1 MDHEN and CDR2 SYDVKM. The CDR3 loop is CASSPTKTSTDTQYF. The DNA of the CDR3 is TGTGCCAGCAGTCCGACAAAAACTAGCACAGATACGCAGTATTTT.

This clonotype was recorded at least ten times. The chain links TRBV6-1 to TRBJ2-7; D is undetermined. From germline, CDR1 is MNHNS and CDR2 SASEGT. This CDR3 comprises 14 residues. V lost 5 bases and J lost 6, with 17 bases in between. The CDR3 protein is CASSNPWGMVEQYF. The CDR3 DNA is TGTGCCAGCAGTAACCCCTGGGGAATGGTCGAGCAGTACTTC.

The rearrangement joins TRBV6-4 to TRBJ2-3; no clear D gene. Trimming removed 0 bases at V and 6 bases at J, with 7 bases between. In germline, CDR1 is MRHNA, CDR2 SNTAGT. The CDR3 runs 13 residues. The CDR3 region is CASSDSEMDTQYF. The CDR3 nucleotides are TGTGCCAGCAGTGACTCCGAGATGGATACGCAGTATTTT.

This clonotype has more than one count but fewer than ten. This chain links TRBV20-1 with TRBJ1-5, with TRBD1 as a possible D gene (6 bases). This CDR3 is built from 16 residues. V dropped 6 bases and J dropped 0 bases, with 18 bases sitting between them. Germline CDR1 DFQATT, CDR2 SNEGSKA (reference sequence). The CDR3 loop reads CSARSNQGLSNQPQHF. In DNA form, the CDR3 reads TGCAGTGCAAGGAGTAATCAGGGGCTTAGCAATCAGCCCCAGCATTTT.

The table lists this clonotype with many counts. The chain carries TRBV28 and TRBJ2-3; TRBD1 agrees at 8 bases. CDR1 is MDHEN and CDR2 is SYDVKM in the germline V gene. The length of the CDR3 is 16 residues. V was clipped by 4 bases and J by 1 base; unmatched bases: 7. The CDR3 here is CASSSGTGLRTDTQYF. Written as DNA, the CDR3 is TGTGCCAGCAGTTCCGGGACAGGACTACGCACAGATACGCAGTATTTT.

The J gene is TRBJ1-1, the V gene TRBV29-1, with 7 bases aligning to TRBD1. The CDR3 is made up of 15 amino acids. Trimming at V came to 5 bases and at J to 3 bases, leaving 12 bases not matched to a gene. Germline-derived CDR1 and CDR2 are SQVTM and ANQGSEA. CDR3 protein: CSVKLRGTVYTEAFF. The CDR3, as DNA: TGCAGCGTTAAACTGAGGGGGACAGTTTACACTGAAGCTTTCTTT.

This clonotype has ten or more counts. Here the CDR3 DNA reads TGCGCCAGCAGCTTGGGGGTCGGTAGCAATCAGCCCCAGCATTTT. It encodes CASSLGVGSNQPQHF. The chain carries TRBV5-1 and TRBJ1-5; D is unclear. The V end was cut by 0 bases, the J end by 0 bases, with 7 bases between. Germline lookup yields CDR1 SGHRS and CDR2 YFSETQ. CDR3 length equals 15 residues. Filled out from reference TRBV5-1 and TRBJ1-5, the complete variable domain reads KAGVTQTPRYLIKTRGQQVTLSCSPISGHRSVSWYQQTPGQGLQFLFEYFSETQRNKGNFPGRFSGRQFSNSRSEMNVSTLELGDSALYLCASSLGVGSNQPQHFGDGTRLSIL.

This sequence joins TRBV6-6 and TRBJ1-5, with 11 bases identical to TRBD1. The junction had 3 bases not matched to a gene; V was cut back by 2 bases and J by 3 bases. This CDR3 comprises 16 residues. The germline CDR1 and CDR2 sequences are MNHNY and SVGAGI (reference sequence). This chain's CDR3 is CASSYGTGGLNQPQHF. CDR3 coding DNA: TGTGCCAGCAGTTACGGGACAGGGGGTCTCAATCAGCCCCAGCATTTT.

This clonotype showed up many times. The chain is built from TRBV2 and TRBJ2-7; D not certain. V was clipped by 7 bases and J by 0 bases, with 10 bases between them. The CDR3 has 13 amino acids. Germline V gives CDR1 SNHLY, CDR2 FYNNEI. The CDR3 here is CASNPLSSYEQYF. DNA of the CDR3: TGTGCCAGCAACCCTCTCTCCTCCTACGAGCAGTACTTC.

A remark on this clonotype: A far larger clone lies a single base away; this is likely a read error. The chain couples TRBV6-6 to TRBJ2-2, with 8 bases fitting TRBD1. Germline V gene sequence: CDR1 MNHNY, CDR2 SVGAGI (reference sequence). The CDR3 loop spans 18 amino acids. The chain's CDR3 is CASSYTWDRSSSAGKLFF. DNA for the CDR3: TGTGCCAGCAGTTACACGTGGGACAGGTCTTCCTCCGCCGGGAAGCTGTTTTTT.

The sample holds many counts of this clonotype. The V gene is TRBV30, the J gene TRBJ2-5; D is ambiguous. CDR1 is GTSNPN, CDR2 SVGIG, per germline (reference sequence). The CDR3 runs 12 residues. Deletions cut 0 bases from V and 4 bases from J, with 6 bases between. CDR3 nucleotides: TGTGCCTGGAGTGTGCGGCCAGAGACCCAGTACTTC. It yields the protein CAWSVRPETQYF.

V and J are TRBV7-2 and TRBJ2-3; 12 positions agree with TRBD2. V lost 5 bases and J lost 7; bases outside the gene matches: 7. CDR3 size: 15 residues. Germline V lookup: CDR1 SGHTA, CDR2 FQGNSA. CDR3 in amino acids: CASSTSSGGAYTQYF. CDR3 nucleotides: TGTGCCAGCAGCACCTCTAGCGGGGGGGCGTATACGCAGTATTTT.

This clonotype was recorded many times. This chain joins TRBV7-2 and TRBJ1-1; D uncertain. V was clipped by 1 base and J by 3 bases, with 6 bases between them. The CDR3 contains 13 residues. Germline V gene data show CDR1 as SGHTA and CDR2 as FQGNSA. Written as DNA, the CDR3 is TGTGCCAGCAGCTTAGACGTCTACACTGAAGCTTTCTTT. Protein sequence: CASSLDVYTEAFF.

About this clonotype itself: It differs at one base from a far larger clone, so likely a read error. The chain recombines TRBV28 with TRBJ2-3, with D tentatively TRBD1 (5 bases). Trimming took 10 bases from V and 2 from J, leaving 25 bases between them. The CDR3 has 17 residues. In germline, CDR1 is MDHEN, CDR2 SYDVKM. The CDR3 nucleotides read TGTGCCACCAGGGATTTAGGTGGCTATCCTACCACAGATACGCAGTATTTT. It specifies CATRDLGGYPTTDTQYF.